This TCR beta chain was sequenced for a study of T cells after yellow fever vaccination. The CDR3 has 15 amino acids. Per the germline V gene, CDR1 is DFQATT and CDR2 is SNEGSKA (reference sequence). The V segment lost 5 bases and the J segment 6 bases; nucleotides outside the gene matches: 11. A 5'RACE template-switching step, the method used to make TCR cDNA, added a universal primer site and UMIs. Each CDR3 protein gets one entry after TCRdb re-called the 5' RACE reads with MiXCR. The sample lists approximately 330,000 distinct CDR3 sequences; 4.1% were seen once. Study findings and constraints: Booster samples showed a return of most primary-vaccination clones (under 97% CD4, approximately 85% CD8).

As regards this clonotype: Its antigen is as yet unknown. A much larger clone sits a single nucleotide away, making a read error possible. This likely comes from a read error, as the CDR3 has no conserved phenylalanine or tryptophan at its end.

This sequence was found in a man aged 18 to 35 who received the YFV17D yellow fever vaccine. Source: PBMCs, taken 5 days after the yellow fever booster vaccination. V gene TRBV20-1 combines with J gene TRBJ1-5; 9 bases line up with TRBD1. As DNA, the CDR3 is TGCAGTGCTGCAGCCGGGACAGGGCACAGTCAGCCCCAGCATATT. Translated, it gives CSAAAGTGHSQPQHI.